This T cell receptor beta chain was recovered during a study of blood T cell repertoires in COVID-19. Looking at the study overall: PBMCs, B-cell-depleted T cells, or T cells were the source of the cDNA or gDNA that made up the material.

Adults between about 18 and 95 years of age took part from fewer than 30 US areas. Participant reports of clinical history set cohort assignment. Recovery meant two consecutive negative NP/OP PCR tests, professional clearance, or resolved symptoms. The repertoire was sequenced with immunoSEQ multiplex PCR; TCRdb's copy has only in-frame clones and lacks some. The sample lists more than 200,000 clones; around 87% were seen once. The CDR3 has 15 amino acids. Per the germline V gene, CDR1 is MNHNY and CDR2 is SVGAGI (reference sequence). V was clipped by 6 bases and J by 7 bases; unmatched bases: 8. What was sequenced was PBMCs or T cells enriched from blood (not recorded which). This receptor was identified in a woman aged 50 to 60 who had recovered from COVID-19. V usage is TRBV6-6 and J usage is TRBJ2-5; TRBD2 matches 13 bases. CDR3 sequence reads: CASSLLAGGSGTQYF. The CDR3 DNA reads TGTGCCAGCAGCCTACTAGCGGGAGGGTCAGGGACCCAGTACTTC.